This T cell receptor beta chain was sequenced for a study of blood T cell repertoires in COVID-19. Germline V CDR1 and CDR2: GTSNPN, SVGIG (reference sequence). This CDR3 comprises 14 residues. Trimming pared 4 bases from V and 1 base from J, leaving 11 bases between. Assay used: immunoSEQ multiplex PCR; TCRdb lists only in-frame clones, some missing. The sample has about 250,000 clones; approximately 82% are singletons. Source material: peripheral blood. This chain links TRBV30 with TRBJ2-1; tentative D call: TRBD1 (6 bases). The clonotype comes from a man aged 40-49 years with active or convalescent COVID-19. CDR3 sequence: CAWTWGLSYNEQFF. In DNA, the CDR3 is TGTGCCTGGACCTGGGGGCTTTCCTACAATGAGCAGTTCTTC.